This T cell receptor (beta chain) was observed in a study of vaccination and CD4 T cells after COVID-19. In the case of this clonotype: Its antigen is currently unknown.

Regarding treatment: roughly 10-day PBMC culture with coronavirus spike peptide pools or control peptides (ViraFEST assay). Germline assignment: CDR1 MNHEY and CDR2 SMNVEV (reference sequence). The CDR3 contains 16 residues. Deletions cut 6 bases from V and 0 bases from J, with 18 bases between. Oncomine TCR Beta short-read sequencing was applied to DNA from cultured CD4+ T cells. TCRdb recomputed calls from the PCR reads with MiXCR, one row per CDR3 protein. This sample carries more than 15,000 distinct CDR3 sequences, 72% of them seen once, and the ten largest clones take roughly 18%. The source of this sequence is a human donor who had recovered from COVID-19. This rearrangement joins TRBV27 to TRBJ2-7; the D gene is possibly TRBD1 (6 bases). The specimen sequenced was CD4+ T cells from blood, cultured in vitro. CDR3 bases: TGTGCCAGCAGCCCCAAACAGGGAGCCCCCTCCTACGAGCAGTACTTC. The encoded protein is CASSPKQGAPSYEQYF.